These 19 T cell receptor beta chains share one sample of origin, sequenced in a study of OX40 agonist ivuxolimab in advanced cancers. Clones were sequenced by immunoSEQ multiplex PCR, and TCRdb holds only the in-frame ones, with some missing. Among 60,000 to 75,000 clones, 94% were seen once, and the ten largest hold approximately 18%. This sample comprised CD4+ or CD8+ T cells sorted from blood, obtained in a trial of the OX40 agonist ivuxolimab. All receptors derive from an adult with an advanced solid tumor such as melanoma, head and neck, liver or kidney cancer.

In its sample, this clone was seen once. The chain combines TRBV28 with TRBJ2-5; possible D gene TRBD1, 5 bases. Trimming shortened V by 3 bases and J by 1 base, and 9 bases separated the two germline ends. CDR1 is MDHEN, CDR2 SYDVKM, per germline. This CDR3 is built from 14 residues. The CDR3 loop is CASSFLRGQETQYF. For the CDR3, the DNA is TGTGCCAGCAGTTTTCTAAGGGGCCAAGAGACCCAGTACTTC.

The table lists this clone with a count of one. The gene calls are TRBV27 and TRBJ1-2; D is unresolved. Germline-derived CDR1 and CDR2 are MNHEY and SMNVEV (reference sequence). V was cut by 2 bases and J by 2 bases, with 6 bases left in between. The CDR3 loop spans 13 amino acids. CDR3 amino acids: CASSLVGNYGYTF. The CDR3 nucleotides read TGTGCCAGCAGTTTAGTAGGCAACTATGGCTACACCTTC.

The V and J genes are TRBV7-3 and TRBJ2-4; 11 nucleotides match TRBD2. J was trimmed by 3 bases and V by 5 bases; bases with no gene match: 6. The germline V gene encodes CDR1 SGHTA and CDR2 FQGTGA. The CDR3 has 16 residues. The CDR3 spells CASSPRTSGLKNIQYF. As DNA, the CDR3 is TGTGCCAGCAGCCCCAGGACTAGCGGGCTCAAAAACATTCAGTACTTC.

The V call is TRBV5-1, the J call TRBJ1-3; D not resolved. Germline assignment: CDR1 SGHRS and CDR2 YFSETQ. The CDR3 contains 15 residues. Trimming took 5 bases from V and 4 from J, leaving 16 bases between them. The CDR3 nucleotides read TGCGCCAGCAGTGTTACGAGCTTATCGGGAAACACCATATATTTT. Encoded protein: CASSVTSLSGNTIYF.

This chain uses TRBV30 with TRBJ2-1; D may match TRBD1 or TRBD2 (5 bases each). Germline CDR1 GTSNPN, CDR2 SVGIG (reference sequence). Trimming shortened V by 1 base and J by 10 bases, and 5 bases separated the two germline ends. The CDR3 has 10 residues. This CDR3 is CAWSGDEQFF. The CDR3 DNA sequence: TGTGCCTGGAGTGGGGACGAGCAGTTCTTC.

The CDR3 sequence: CASSLALQGAYTEAFF. The CDR3, as DNA: TGTGCCAGCAGCTTAGCGCTCCAGGGGGCATATACTGAAGCTTTCTTT. This sequence joins TRBV7-9 and TRBJ1-1; 8 nucleotides line up with TRBD1. The V segment lost 0 bases and the J segment 5 bases; nucleotides outside the gene matches: 8. Germline V CDR1 and CDR2: SEHNR, FQNEAQ (reference sequence). This CDR3 has 16 residues. The full variable domain, rest sourced from reference TRBV7-9 and TRBJ1-1, is DTGVSQNPRHKITKRGQNVTFRCDPISEHNRLYWYRQTLGQGPEFLTYFQNEAQLEKSRLLSDRFSAERPKGSFSTLEIQRTEQGDSAMYLCASSLALQGAYTEAFFGQGTRLTVV.

The chain recombines TRBV7-2 with TRBJ2-1; 10 bases fit TRBD2. Germline CDR1 reads SGHTA; CDR2 reads FQGNSA. V lost 5 bases, J lost 8 bases, and 9 bases stayed unmatched. This CDR3 contains 15 residues. The CDR3 spells CASSESGRALDEQFF. The CDR3 nucleotides read TGTGCCAGCAGCGAGAGCGGGAGGGCCTTGGATGAGCAGTTCTTC.

The chain joins TRBV9 to TRBJ1-2; 7 bases are shared with TRBD1. V shed 7 bases and J 8 bases; nucleotides not matched to a gene: 8. From germline, CDR1 is SGDLS and CDR2 YYNGEE. This CDR3 has 12 amino acids. The CDR3 sequence is CASSTGMGGYTF. The CDR3 nucleotides are TGTGCCAGCTCGACAGGGATGGGAGGCTACACCTTC.

To note about this clone: Other DNA sequences in this sample translate to the same CDR3. The CDR3 coding sequence is TGTGCCAGCAGCTTGGTGGGTGGTCAGGGCTGGGGCGAGCAGTACTTC. This encodes CASSLVGGQGWGEQYF. This sequence joins TRBV5-4 and TRBJ2-7; D is perhaps TRBD1 (5 bases). Trimming shortened V by 0 bases and J by 6 bases, and 19 bases separated the two germline ends. Germline V gene data show CDR1 as SGHNT and CDR2 as YYREEE (reference sequence). The CDR3 runs 16 residues.

The CDR3 here is CASSLIATSGTSYEQYF. CDR3 coding DNA: TGTGCCAGCAGTTTAATAGCGACTAGCGGGACCTCCTACGAGCAGTACTTC. J is TRBJ2-7 and V is TRBV27; the match to TRBD2 covers 11 bases. The germline V gene has CDR1 MNHEY and CDR2 SMNVEV (reference sequence). CDR3 length equals 17 residues. Trimming cost V 2 bases and J 0 bases; bases outside gene matches: 6.

V is TRBV28 and J is TRBJ2-3; 12 bases fit TRBD2. CDR3 size: 18 residues. Germline assignment: CDR1 MDHEN and CDR2 SYDVKM. The trim removed 2 bases at V and 5 bases at J, leaving 11 bases unmatched. CDR3 residues: CASSLPIGLAGGEDTQYF. The DNA of the CDR3 is TGTGCCAGCAGTTTACCAATCGGGCTAGCGGGAGGGGAAGATACGCAGTATTTT.

This clone has only a few counts. The CDR3 DNA is TGCAGCGTTGGATCCGGGACACGCTCCTACGAGCAGTACTTC. It codes for CSVGSGTRSYEQYF. V usage is TRBV29-1 and J usage is TRBJ2-7, with D possibly being TRBD1 (6 bases). Germline V gene lookup returns CDR1 SQVTM and CDR2 ANQGSEA. Trimming removed 4 bases at V and 0 bases at J, with 13 bases between. The CDR3 sequence is 14 residues long.

Regarding this clone: This sample also contains other DNA sequences that code for the same CDR3. DNA for the CDR3: TGTGCCAGCAGCGTGGGAGGTACGGCCTACGAGCAGTACTTC. It is translated as CASSVGGTAYEQYF. The V call is TRBV9, the J call TRBJ2-7, with TRBD2 as a possible D gene (6 bases). This CDR3 has 14 amino acids. Deletions cut 2 bases from V and 2 bases from J, with 11 bases between. CDR1 and CDR2 (germline): SGDLS, YYNGEE.

Here the CDR3 reads CASSPQQFTLTSGGNEQYF. The CDR3 nucleotides read TGTGCCAGCAGCCCCCAACAGTTCACCTTAACTAGCGGCGGGAACGAGCAGTACTTC. This chain connects TRBV5-8 to TRBJ2-7; 8 nucleotides agree with TRBD2. CDR3 length: 19 residues. The V gene's germline CDR1 is SGHTS and CDR2 YDEGEE. The J segment lost 5 bases and the V segment lost 4 bases, leaving 23 bases of the junction unmatched.

This clone was observed a few times. The V gene is TRBV6-5, the J gene TRBJ2-2, with TRBD1 matching 8 bases. V shed 5 bases, J shed 1 base, and the junction held 3 bases outside the gene matches. CDR1 and CDR2 (germline): MNHEY, SVGAGI. CDR3 length: 15 amino acids. CDR3 loop: CASSHTGGNTGELFF. In DNA form, the CDR3 reads TGTGCCAGCAGTCACACAGGGGGGAACACCGGGGAGCTGTTTTTT.

This clone was counted a single time. The chain has TRBV5-4 and TRBJ2-7; D call uncertain. The CDR3 covers 14 residues. Germline loops: CDR1 SGHNT, CDR2 YYREEE (reference sequence). Trimming cost V 4 bases and J 2 bases, with 13 bases left between them. The CDR3 region is CASSQRTAAYEQYF. The CDR3 DNA reads TGTGCCAGCAGCCAAAGGACCGCAGCCTACGAGCAGTACTTC.

The CDR3 coding sequence is TGTGCCAGCAGCTTAGTCCGGACATGGCAAGAGACCCAGTACTTC. Protein product: CASSLVRTWQETQYF. V gene TRBV7-6 combines with J gene TRBJ2-5, with a possible D match to TRBD1 (5 bases). CDR1 and CDR2 from the germline V gene are SGHVS and FNYEAQ. The V and J ends lost 1 base and 2 bases respectively, with 11 bases between them. This CDR3 spans 15 amino acids.

The chain couples TRBV7-3 to TRBJ2-6; 8 bases line up with TRBD1. Losses at the gene ends were 3 bases for V and 2 bases for J; bases not matched to a gene: 0. Germline V gene data show CDR1 as SGHTA and CDR2 as FQGTGA. This CDR3 region has 15 residues. This CDR3 is CASSLTGAGANVLTF. The CDR3 DNA sequence: TGTGCCAGCAGCTTGACAGGGGCTGGGGCCAACGTCCTGACTTTC.

J is TRBJ2-2 and V is TRBV7-9; 8 positions match TRBD2. Germline values: CDR1 SEHNR, CDR2 FQNEAQ (reference sequence). CDR3 length: 15 amino acids. V shed 3 bases, J shed 4 bases, and the junction held 4 bases outside the gene matches. The CDR3 DNA reads TGTGCCAGCAGCTTTAGGCTAGCGGGCACCGGGGAGCTGTTTTTT. Translated: CASSFRLAGTGELFF.